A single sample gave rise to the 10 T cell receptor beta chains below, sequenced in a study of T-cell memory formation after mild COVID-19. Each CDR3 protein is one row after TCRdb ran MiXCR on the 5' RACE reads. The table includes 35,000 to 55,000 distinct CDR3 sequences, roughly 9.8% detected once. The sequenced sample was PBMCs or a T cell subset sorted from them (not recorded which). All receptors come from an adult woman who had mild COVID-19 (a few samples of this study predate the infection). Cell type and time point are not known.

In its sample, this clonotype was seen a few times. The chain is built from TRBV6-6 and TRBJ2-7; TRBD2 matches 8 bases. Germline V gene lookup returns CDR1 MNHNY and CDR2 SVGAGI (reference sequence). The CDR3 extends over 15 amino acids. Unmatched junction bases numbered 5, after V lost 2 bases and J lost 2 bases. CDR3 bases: TGTGCCAGCAGTTACCAACTCGGGGGGGCCTACGAGCAGTACTTC. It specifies CASSYQLGGAYEQYF.

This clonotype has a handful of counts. The CDR3 DNA reads as TGTGCCAGCACAAGACGAGACGGCTACACCTTC. Translated: CASTRRDGYTF. J is TRBJ1-2 and V is TRBV7-9, with D hard to call. The CDR3 has 11 residues. From germline, CDR1 is SEHNR and CDR2 FQNEAQ (reference sequence). V was shortened by 7 bases and J by 8 bases, with 11 bases between the two germline ends.

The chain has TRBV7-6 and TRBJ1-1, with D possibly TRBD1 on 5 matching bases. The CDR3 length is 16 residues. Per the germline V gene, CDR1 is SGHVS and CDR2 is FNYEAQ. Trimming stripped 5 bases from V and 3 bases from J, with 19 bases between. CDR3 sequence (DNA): TGTGCCAGCAGCCCGGGACGGAGGGCGACGGACACTGAAGCTTTCTTT. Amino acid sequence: CASSPGRRATDTEAFF.

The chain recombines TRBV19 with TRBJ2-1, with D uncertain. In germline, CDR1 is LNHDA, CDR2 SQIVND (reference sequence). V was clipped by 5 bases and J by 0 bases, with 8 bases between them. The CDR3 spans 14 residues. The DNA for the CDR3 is TGTGCCAGTAGTCGGCAGCCCTCCTACAATGAGCAGTTCTTC. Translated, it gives CASSRQPSYNEQFF.

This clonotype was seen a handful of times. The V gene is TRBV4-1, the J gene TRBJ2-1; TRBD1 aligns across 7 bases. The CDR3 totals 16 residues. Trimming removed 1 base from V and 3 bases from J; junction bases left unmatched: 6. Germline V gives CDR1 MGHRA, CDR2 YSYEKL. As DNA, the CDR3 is TGCGCCAGCAGCCAAGCTACAGGGGACCTCTACAATGAGCAGTTCTTC. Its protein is CASSQATGDLYNEQFF.

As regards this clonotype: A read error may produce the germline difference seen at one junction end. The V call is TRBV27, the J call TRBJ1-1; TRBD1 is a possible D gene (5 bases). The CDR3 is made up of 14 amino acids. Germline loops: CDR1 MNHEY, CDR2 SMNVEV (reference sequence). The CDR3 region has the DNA TGTGCCAGCAGTTTACTGGGGGGAGGCACTGAACCTTTCTTT. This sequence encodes CASSLLGGGTEPFF.

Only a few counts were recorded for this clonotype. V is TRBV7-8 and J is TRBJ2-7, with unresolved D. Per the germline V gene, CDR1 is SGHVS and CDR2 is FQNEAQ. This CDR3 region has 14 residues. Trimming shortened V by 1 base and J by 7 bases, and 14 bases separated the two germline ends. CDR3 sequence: CASSLGTAWVEQYF. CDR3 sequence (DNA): TGTGCCAGCAGCTTAGGAACAGCCTGGGTGGAGCAGTACTTC.

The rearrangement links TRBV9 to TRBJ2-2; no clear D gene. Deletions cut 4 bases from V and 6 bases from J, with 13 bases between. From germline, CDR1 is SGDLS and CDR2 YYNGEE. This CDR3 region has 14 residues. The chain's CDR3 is CASSKSQRPGELFF. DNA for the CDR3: TGTGCCAGCAGCAAATCACAGAGACCCGGGGAGCTGTTTTTT.

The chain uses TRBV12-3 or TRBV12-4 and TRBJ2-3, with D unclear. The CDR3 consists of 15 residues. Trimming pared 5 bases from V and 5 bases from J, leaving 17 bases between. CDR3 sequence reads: CASSPQHPDGDTQYF. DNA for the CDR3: TGTGCCAGCAGTCCGCAACACCCTGATGGAGATACGCAGTATTTT.

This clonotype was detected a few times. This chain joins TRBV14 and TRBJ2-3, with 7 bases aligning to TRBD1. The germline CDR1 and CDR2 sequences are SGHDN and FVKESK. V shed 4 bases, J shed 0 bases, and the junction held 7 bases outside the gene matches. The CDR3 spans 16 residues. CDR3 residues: CASSRQGRTSTDTQYF. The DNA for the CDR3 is TGTGCCAGCAGCCGACAGGGACGGACAAGCACAGATACGCAGTATTTT.